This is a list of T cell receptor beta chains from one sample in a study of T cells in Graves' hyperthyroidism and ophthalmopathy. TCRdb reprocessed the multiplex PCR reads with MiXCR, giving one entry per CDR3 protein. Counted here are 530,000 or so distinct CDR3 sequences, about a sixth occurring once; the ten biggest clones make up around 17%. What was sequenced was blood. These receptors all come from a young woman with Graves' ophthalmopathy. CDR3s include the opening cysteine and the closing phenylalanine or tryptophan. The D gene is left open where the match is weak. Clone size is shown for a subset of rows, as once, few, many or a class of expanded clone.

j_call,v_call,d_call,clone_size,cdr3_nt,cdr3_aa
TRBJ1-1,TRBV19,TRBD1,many,TGTGCCAGTAGTATTAACAGGGGAACTGAAGCTTTCTTT,CASSINRGTEAFF
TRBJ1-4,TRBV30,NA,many,TGTGCCTGGAGTGGTGACTCGGAAAAACTGTTTTTT,CAWSGDSEKLFF
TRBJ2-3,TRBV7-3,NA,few,TGTGCCAGCGGCCTCAGGGGCCCAGATACGCAGTATTTT,CASGLRGPDTQYF
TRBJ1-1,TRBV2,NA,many,TGTGCCAGCATGCATGGGACATCGAACACTGAAGCTTTCTTT,CASMHGTSNTEAFF
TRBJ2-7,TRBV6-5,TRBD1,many,TGTGCCAGCAGTTACTCTACCGGCACAGGGGGTTACGAGCAGTACTTC,CASSYSTGTGGYEQYF
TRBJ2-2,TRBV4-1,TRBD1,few,TGCGCCAGCAGCGAACGGACAGGGGGAGTCGGCGGTTCCACCGGGGAGCTGTTTTTT,CASSERTGGVGGSTGELFF
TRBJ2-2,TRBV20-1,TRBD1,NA,TGCAGTGCTAGATTATGGACAGGGGGAGGTACCGGGGAGCTGTTTTTT,CSARLWTGGGTGELFF
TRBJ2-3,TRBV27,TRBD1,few,TGTGCCAGCCCACCCCCGGGACAGACTATCACAGATACGCAGTATTTT,CASPPPGQTITDTQYF
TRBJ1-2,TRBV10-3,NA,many,TGTGCCATCAGTGTGGGTATCGGCTACACCTTC,CAISVGIGYTF
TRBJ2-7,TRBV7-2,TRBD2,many,TGTGCCAGCAGCTTACCCGTAGGCGGGAGCTACTCCTACGAGCAGTACTTC,CASSLPVGGSYSYEQYF
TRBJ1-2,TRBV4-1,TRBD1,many,TGCGCCAGCAGCCAAGATCCCGGGACAGGGGGCTCGAGCTACACCTTC,CASSQDPGTGGSSYTF
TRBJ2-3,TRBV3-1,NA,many,TGTGCCAGCAGCCAAGACCTTAGGGTGTCGGCAGATACGCAGTATTTT,CASSQDLRVSADTQYF
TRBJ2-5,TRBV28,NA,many,TGTGCCAGCAGTTTGGGGGGGCATTGGAAAGAGACCCAGTACTTC,CASSLGGHWKETQYF
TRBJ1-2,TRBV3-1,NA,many,TGTGCCAGCAGCCAGCAGATTTTAAATGGCTACACCTTC,CASSQQILNGYTF
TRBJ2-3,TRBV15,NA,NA,TGTGCCACCAGCGAATACGGGAGAAGGGGCACAGATACGCAGTATTTT,CATSEYGRRGTDTQYF
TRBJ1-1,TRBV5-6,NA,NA,TGTGCCAGCAGCTTGACCCTGCGAAGGAACACTGAAGCTTTCTTT,CASSLTLRRNTEAFF
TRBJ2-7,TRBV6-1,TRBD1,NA,TGTGCCAGCGCCTTCGGGACAGGGGGCTACGGGCAGTACTTC,CASAFGTGGYGQYF
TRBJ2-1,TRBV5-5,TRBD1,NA,TGTGCCAGCAGCTTGCCTTCAGGTTGGGGACAGGGGAGCTCCTACAATGAGCAGTTCTTC,CASSLPSGWGQGSSYNEQFF
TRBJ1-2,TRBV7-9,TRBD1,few,TGTGCCAGCAGCGATCAGGGGGCGCTTAACTATGGCTACACCTTC,CASSDQGALNYGYTF
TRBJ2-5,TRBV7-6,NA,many,TGTGCCAGCAGCTTCCGGGACTTACAAGAGACCCAGTACTTC,CASSFRDLQETQYF
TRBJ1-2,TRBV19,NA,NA,TGTGCCAGTAGCGATCAGGGGAGATATGGCTACACCTTC,CASSDQGRYGYTF
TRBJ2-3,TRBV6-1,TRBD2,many,TGTGCCAGCAGTGGCCGGGGGGAGTTCACAGATACGCAGTATTTT,CASSGRGEFTDTQYF
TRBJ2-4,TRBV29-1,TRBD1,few,TGCAGCGCATCTGCCGGGACAGTCTTGGACATTCAGTACTTC,CSASAGTVLDIQYF
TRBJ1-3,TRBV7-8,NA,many,TGTGCCAGCAGCTTGGGGGGGCTCGGAAACACCATATATTTT,CASSLGGLGNTIYF
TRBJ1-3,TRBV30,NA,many,TGTGCCTGGATGCCCGGTTGGGGGGACAGAAACACCATATATTTT,CAWMPGWGDRNTIYF
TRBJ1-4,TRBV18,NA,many,TGTGCCAGCTCACCATCTGGAGTTGACAGGGAAAAACTGTTTTTT,CASSPSGVDREKLFF
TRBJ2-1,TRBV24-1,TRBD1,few,TGTGCCACCAGTGATGTGAGACAGGGGGCGCCGAATGAGCAGTTCTTC,CATSDVRQGAPNEQFF
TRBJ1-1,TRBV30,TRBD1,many,TGTGCCTGGAGTGCCCGACAGGGAAAAGCTTTCTTT,CAWSARQGKAFF
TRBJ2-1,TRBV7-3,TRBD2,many,TGTGCCAGCAGCCCTAGCGGGAGGGGCGGCAATGAGCAGTTCTTC,CASSPSGRGGNEQFF
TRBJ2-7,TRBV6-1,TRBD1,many,TGTGCCAGCAGTGAAGCACTTTGGGACAGTTACTACGAGCAGTACTTC,CASSEALWDSYYEQYF
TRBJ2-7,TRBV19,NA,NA,TGTGCCAGTAGCAGGGGCTATGGATACGAGCAGTACTTC,CASSRGYGYEQYF
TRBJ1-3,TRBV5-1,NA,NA,TGCGCCAGCACACCAGGAGGGGCTGGAAACACCATATATTTT,CASTPGGAGNTIYF
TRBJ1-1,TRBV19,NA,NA,TGTGCCAGTAGTCCCCGGGACGGATGGAACACTGAAGCTTTCTTT,CASSPRDGWNTEAFF
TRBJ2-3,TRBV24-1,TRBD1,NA,TGTGCCACCAGCCCCTGGGACAGGGGGCAAACAGATACGCAGTATTTT,CATSPWDRGQTDTQYF
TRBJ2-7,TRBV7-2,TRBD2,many,TGTGCCAGCAGCCGGAGGACTAGCGGGAGGGTGAACGAGCAGTACTTC,CASSRRTSGRVNEQYF
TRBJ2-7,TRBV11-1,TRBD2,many,TGTGCCAGCAGCTTTGGCGGGGGGTTTTACGACGAGCAGTACTTC,CASSFGGGFYDEQYF
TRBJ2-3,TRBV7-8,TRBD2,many,TGTGCCAGCAGCACCGGACTAGCGGGTAGCACAGATACGCAGTATTTT,CASSTGLAGSTDTQYF